The next 16 T cell receptor beta chains were all read from a single sample in a study of cytotoxic CD8 clonotypes in ibrutinib-treated CLL. The table came from immunoSEQ multiplex PCR; TCRdb's copy has only in-frame clones and leaves some out. The sample shows 55,000 to 85,000 clones, just over 90% of them seen only once. The sequencing used PBMCs, collected after 12 months of ibrutinib treatment. The receptors originated from a human donor with chronic lymphocytic leukemia.

This sequence joins TRBV9 and TRBJ2-3, with 16 nucleotides matching TRBD2. V gave up 3 bases and J gave up 3 bases; unmatched junction bases: 7. Per the germline V gene, CDR1 is SGDLS and CDR2 is YYNGEE. This CDR3 comprises 18 residues. The CDR3: CASSAEGLAGGSTDTQYF. The CDR3 DNA sequence: TGTGCCAGCAGCGCCGAGGGACTAGCGGGAGGGAGTACAGATACGCAGTATTTT.

CDR3 bases: TGTGCCAGCAGCTTAGAGGTAGGGACCTACGAGCAGTACTTC. Translation: CASSLEVGTYEQYF. V usage is TRBV7-2 and J usage is TRBJ2-7; D unresolved. From germline, CDR1 is SGHTA and CDR2 FQGNSA. The length of the CDR3 is 14 residues. Trimming removed 1 base from V and 2 bases from J, with 9 bases in between.

The chain uses TRBV6-4 and TRBJ1-5; 7 positions match TRBD1. Germline lookup yields CDR1 MRHNA and CDR2 SNTAGT. Trimming took 5 bases from V and 6 from J; bases not matched to a gene: 7. This CDR3 is 14 amino acids long. The CDR3 is CASSLRTGTQPQHF. In nucleotides, the CDR3 is TGTGCCAGCAGTCTTAGGACAGGCACTCAGCCCCAGCATTTT.

V usage is TRBV10-3 and J usage is TRBJ2-1; D gene uncertain. CDR1 is ENHRY, CDR2 SYGVKD, per germline. CDR3 length equals 11 residues. V shed 4 bases and J shed 6 bases, with 4 bases lying between them. The CDR3 DNA reads TGTGCCATCAGTGGAGTCAATGAGCAGTTCTTC. This codes for CAISGVNEQFF.

This chain links TRBV7-9 with TRBJ1-3; D is perhaps TRBD1 (5 bases). V lost 5 bases to trimming and J lost 0 bases, with 14 bases between them. Germline CDR1 reads SEHNR; CDR2 reads FQNEAQ (reference sequence). The CDR3 covers 16 residues. The CDR3 DNA reads as TGTGCCAGCAGCCCGCGGGACGGATTCTCTGGAAACACCATATATTTT. Amino acids: CASSPRDGFSGNTIYF.

This clone was seen a handful of times. V gene TRBV6-1 combines with J gene TRBJ1-4, with D hard to call. Germline values: CDR1 MNHNS, CDR2 SASEGT. V was cut by 6 bases and J by 7 bases, with 9 bases left in between. This CDR3 comprises 12 residues. DNA of the CDR3: TGTGCCAGCAGGGCTAGTCTTGAAAAACTGTTTTTT. This encodes CASRASLEKLFF.

This clone has a single count. This rearrangement joins TRBV5-4 to TRBJ1-3; D is unclear. V lost 0 bases to trimming and J lost 0 bases, with 13 bases between them. The CDR3 runs 17 residues. From germline, CDR1 is SGHNT and CDR2 YYREEE (reference sequence). The CDR3 protein is CASSLDPGADSGNTIYF. CDR3 in DNA: TGTGCCAGCAGCTTGGATCCGGGTGCCGACTCTGGAAACACCATATATTTT.

The CDR3 DNA is TGTGCCAGCAGCTGGGGACAGGATAATGAAAAACTGTTTTTT. Its protein product is CASSWGQDNEKLFF. The chain is built from TRBV7-9 and TRBJ1-4; TRBD1 aligns across 8 bases. The germline V gene encodes CDR1 SEHNR and CDR2 FQNEAQ (reference sequence). CDR3 length: 14 amino acids. The junction had 2 bases not matched to a gene; V was cut back by 4 bases and J by 4 bases.

The chain joins TRBV5-1 to TRBJ2-7; D is unclear. This CDR3 spans 14 amino acids. The germline gives CDR1 SGHRS, CDR2 YFSETQ. Trimming took 0 bases from V and 0 from J, leaving 7 bases between them. The CDR3 DNA sequence: TGCGCCAGCAGCTTGGATCTCCCCTCCTACGAGCAGTACTTC. It yields the protein CASSLDLPSYEQYF.

The V and J genes are TRBV7-2 and TRBJ2-7; D is possibly TRBD2 (6 bases). The V gene's germline CDR1 is SGHTA and CDR2 FQGNSA. The V end was cut by 4 bases, the J end by 1 base, with 17 bases between. This CDR3 is built from 16 residues. The CDR3 DNA follows: TGTGCCAGCAGCTCGCCAGGGACGGGAGAATCCTACGAGCAGTACTTC. Its translation is CASSSPGTGESYEQYF.

The rearrangement uses TRBV12-5 and TRBJ2-7; D may match TRBD1 or TRBD2 (6 bases each). V shed 0 bases and J shed 2 bases, with 20 bases lying between them. The germline gives CDR1 LGHNT, CDR2 FRNRAP. CDR3 length: 18 amino acids. The CDR3 nucleotides read TGTGCTAGTGGTTTGGTACTATTTAGGCAGGGGAGGACCTACGAGCAGTACTTC. It codes for CASGLVLFRQGRTYEQYF.

The chain uses TRBV5-1 and TRBJ2-1; perhaps D is TRBD1 or TRBD2 (6 bases each). This CDR3 spans 15 amino acids. Germline values: CDR1 SGHRS, CDR2 YFSETQ. V was shortened by 4 bases and J by 8 bases, with 19 bases between the two germline ends. CDR3 region: CASSRLGGPMDEQFF. CDR3 sequence (DNA): TGCGCCAGCAGCCGCCTCGGGGGCCCTATGGATGAGCAGTTCTTC. The full variable domain, rest sourced from reference TRBV5-1 and TRBJ2-1, is KAGVTQTPRYLIKTRGQQVTLSCSPISGHRSVSWYQQTPGQGLQFLFEYFSETQRNKGNFPGRFSGRQFSNSRSEMNVSTLELGDSALYLCASSRLGGPMDEQFFGPGTRLTVL.

The chain joins TRBV5-1 to TRBJ2-7, with D tentatively TRBD1 (6 bases). This CDR3 region has 14 residues. Trimming left V 4 bases short and J 0 bases short, with 11 bases between. CDR1 and CDR2 (germline): SGHRS, YFSETQ. CDR3 in DNA: TGCGCCAGCAGCCCCGGGGACAACTCCTACGAGCAGTACTTC. This sequence encodes CASSPGDNSYEQYF.

This clone was seen a single time. The chain's CDR3 is CASSLAGQGSYEQYF. The CDR3 nucleotides are TGTGCCAGCAGCTTAGCGGGACAGGGCTCCTACGAGCAGTACTTC. The chain combines TRBV7-8 with TRBJ2-7; 9 positions match TRBD1. Germline CDR1 SGHVS, CDR2 FQNEAQ. This CDR3 has 15 amino acids. Trimming cost V 0 bases and J 0 bases; bases outside gene matches: 0.

The V and J genes are TRBV19 and TRBJ2-2; D is uncertain. Germline V gene sequence: CDR1 LNHDA, CDR2 SQIVND (reference sequence). With 1 base removed from V and 4 bases from J, the gap between germline ends came to 13 bases. The CDR3 is 16 residues long. The CDR3 DNA sequence: TGTGCCAGTAGTATAGCGAGTGCGTCGGGCACCGGGGAGCTGTTTTTT. Amino acid sequence: CASSIASASGTGELFF.

The CDR3 region is CASSAEENIRFGQYF. Written as DNA, the CDR3 is TGTGCCAGCAGCGCCGAGGAAAATATTCGATTCGGGCAGTACTTC. The chain uses TRBV9 and TRBJ2-7; D is ambiguous. The CDR3 is made up of 15 amino acids. CDR1 SGDLS and CDR2 YYNGEE come from the germline V gene. V was pared by 3 bases and J by 9 bases, with 22 bases between.